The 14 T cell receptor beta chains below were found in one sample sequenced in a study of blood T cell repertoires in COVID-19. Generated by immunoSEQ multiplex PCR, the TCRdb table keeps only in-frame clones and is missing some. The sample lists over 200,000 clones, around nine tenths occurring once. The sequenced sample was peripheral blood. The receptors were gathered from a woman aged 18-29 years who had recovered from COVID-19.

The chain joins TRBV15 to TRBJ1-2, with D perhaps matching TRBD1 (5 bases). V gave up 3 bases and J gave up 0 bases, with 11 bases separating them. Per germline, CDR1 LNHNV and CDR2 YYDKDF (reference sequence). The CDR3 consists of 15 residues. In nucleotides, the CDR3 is TGTGCCACCAGCAGCGGGACTCATCCTAACTATGGCTACACCTTC. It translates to CATSSGTHPNYGYTF.

This CDR3 is CASSSPSGEAFF. The CDR3 DNA reads as TGTGCCAGCAGCTCACCCTCGGGTGAAGCTTTCTTT. This chain links TRBV5-6 with TRBJ1-1; D is undetermined. Trimming stripped 3 bases from V and 7 bases from J, with 10 bases between. The CDR3 covers 12 residues. Germline V lookup: CDR1 SGHDT, CDR2 YYEEEE.

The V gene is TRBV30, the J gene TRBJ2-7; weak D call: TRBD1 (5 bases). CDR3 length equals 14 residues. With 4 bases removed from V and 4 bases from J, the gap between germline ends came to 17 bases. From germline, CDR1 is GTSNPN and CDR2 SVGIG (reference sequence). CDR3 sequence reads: CAWTASTDLYEQYF. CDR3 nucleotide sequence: TGTGCCTGGACAGCTTCGACAGACCTTTACGAGCAGTACTTC.

CDR3 nucleotide sequence: TGTGCCAGCAGCATAGCGGGAACTACGGGGTACGAGCAGTACTTC. It translates to CASSIAGTTGYEQYF. V is TRBV6-6 and J is TRBJ2-7; 8 nucleotides align to TRBD2. The length of the CDR3 is 15 residues. From germline, CDR1 is MNHNY and CDR2 SVGAGI (reference sequence). The ends lost 6 bases at V and 4 bases at J; junction bases unmatched: 11.

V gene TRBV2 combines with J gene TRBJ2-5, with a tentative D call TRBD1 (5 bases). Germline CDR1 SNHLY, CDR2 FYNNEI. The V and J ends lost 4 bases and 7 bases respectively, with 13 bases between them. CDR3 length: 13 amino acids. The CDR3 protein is CASSGRQGGTQYF. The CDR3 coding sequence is TGTGCCAGCAGTGGGCGGCAGGGCGGGACCCAGTACTTC.

CDR3 protein: CASGLVGAGELFF. In DNA, the CDR3 is TGTGCCAGCGGATTAGTCGGGGCCGGGGAGCTGTTTTTT. The rearrangement links TRBV7-3 to TRBJ2-2, with D maybe TRBD2 (5 bases). V shed 8 bases and J shed 6 bases, with 13 bases lying between them. The CDR3 loop spans 13 amino acids. Looked up from germline, CDR1 is SGHTA and CDR2 is FQGTGA.

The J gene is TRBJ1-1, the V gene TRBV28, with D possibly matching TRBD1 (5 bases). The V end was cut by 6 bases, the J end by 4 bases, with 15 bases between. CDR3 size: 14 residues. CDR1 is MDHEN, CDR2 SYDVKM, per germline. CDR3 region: CASRKSGIVTEAFF. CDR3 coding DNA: TGTGCCAGCAGAAAATCAGGGATCGTCACTGAAGCTTTCTTT.

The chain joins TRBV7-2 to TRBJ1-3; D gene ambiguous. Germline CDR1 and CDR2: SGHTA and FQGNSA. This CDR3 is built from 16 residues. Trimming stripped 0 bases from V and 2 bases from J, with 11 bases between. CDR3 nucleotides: TGTGCCAGCAGCTTAGCGCTAGTACGGGCTGGAAACACCATATATTTT. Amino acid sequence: CASSLALVRAGNTIYF.

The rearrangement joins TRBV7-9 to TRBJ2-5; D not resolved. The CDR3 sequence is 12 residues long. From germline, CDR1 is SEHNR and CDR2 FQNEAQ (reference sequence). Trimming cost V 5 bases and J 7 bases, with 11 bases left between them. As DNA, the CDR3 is TGTGCCAGCAGCCCCCCCGGTGGGACCCAGTACTTC. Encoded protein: CASSPPGGTQYF. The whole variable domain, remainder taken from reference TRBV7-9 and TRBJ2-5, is DTGVSQNPRHKITKRGQNVTFRCDPISEHNRLYWYRQTLGQGPEFLTYFQNEAQLEKSRLLSDRFSAERPKGSFSTLEIQRTEQGDSAMYLCASSPPGGTQYFGPGTRLLVL.

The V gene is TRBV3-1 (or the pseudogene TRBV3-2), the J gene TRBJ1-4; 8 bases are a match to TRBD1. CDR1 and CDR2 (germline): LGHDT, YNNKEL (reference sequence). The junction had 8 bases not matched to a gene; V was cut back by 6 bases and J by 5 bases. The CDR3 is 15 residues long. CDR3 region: CASSPPDRGNEKLFF. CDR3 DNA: TGTGCCAGCAGTCCCCCTGACAGGGGAAATGAAAAACTGTTTTTT.

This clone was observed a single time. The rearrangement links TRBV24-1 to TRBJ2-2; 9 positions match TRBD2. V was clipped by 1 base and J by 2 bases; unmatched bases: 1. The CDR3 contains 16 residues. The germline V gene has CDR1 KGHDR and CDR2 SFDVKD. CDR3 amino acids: CATSDLAGGNTGELFF. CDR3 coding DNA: TGTGCCACCAGTGATTTAGCGGGAGGAAACACCGGGGAGCTGTTTTTT.

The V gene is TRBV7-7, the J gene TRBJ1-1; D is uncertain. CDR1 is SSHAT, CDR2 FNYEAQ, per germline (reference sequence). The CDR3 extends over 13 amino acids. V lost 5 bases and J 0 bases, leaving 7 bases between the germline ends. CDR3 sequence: CASSNRMNTEAFF. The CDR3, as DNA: TGTGCCAGCAGCAACAGAATGAACACTGAAGCTTTCTTT.

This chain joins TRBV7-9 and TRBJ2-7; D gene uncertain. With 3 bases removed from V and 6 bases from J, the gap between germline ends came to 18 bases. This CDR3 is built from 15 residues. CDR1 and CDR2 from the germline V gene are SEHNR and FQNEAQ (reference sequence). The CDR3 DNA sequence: TGTGCCAGCAGCTTTGAGACTTCATACTCGAGCGAGCAGTACTTC. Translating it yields CASSFETSYSSEQYF.

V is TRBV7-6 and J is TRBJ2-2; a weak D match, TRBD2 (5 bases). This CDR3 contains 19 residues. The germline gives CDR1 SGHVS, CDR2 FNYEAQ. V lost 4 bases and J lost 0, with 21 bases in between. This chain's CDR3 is CASSSGWAGPSANTGELFF. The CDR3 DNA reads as TGTGCCAGCAGCTCGGGGTGGGCAGGTCCATCGGCGAACACCGGGGAGCTGTTTTTT.